This T cell receptor beta chain came from a study of cytomegalovirus exposure and HLA in healthy donors. With regard to this clone: The target antigen is unknown.

Primers included in the PCR were 60 Vbeta and 13 Jbeta primers. The protocol was immunoSEQ multiplex PCR, while the TCRdb copy is restricted to in-frame clones and leaves out a portion. This table holds about 180,000 clones, more than 60% found once. Study-level findings and limits: In a later analysis, parvovirus B19, influenza, CMV and Epstein-Barr virus appeared linked to several top co-occurrence clusters. Other equally common chains were less clonally expanded than HLA-associated TCR beta chains, a later analysis showed.

Unmatched junction bases numbered 4, after V lost 5 bases and J lost 0 bases. The CDR3 covers 16 residues. CDR1 and CDR2 from the germline V gene are SGHAT and FQNNGV. This chain joins TRBV11-2 and TRBJ2-2, with 9 positions matching TRBD2. The sequenced sample was PBMCs. This clonotype was sampled from a woman between 25 and 40 years old in good health and CMV-seropositive. The CDR3 spells CASSTTSGTNTGELFF. The CDR3 nucleotides are TGTGCCAGCAGCACGACTAGCGGAACGAACACCGGGGAGCTGTTTTTT.